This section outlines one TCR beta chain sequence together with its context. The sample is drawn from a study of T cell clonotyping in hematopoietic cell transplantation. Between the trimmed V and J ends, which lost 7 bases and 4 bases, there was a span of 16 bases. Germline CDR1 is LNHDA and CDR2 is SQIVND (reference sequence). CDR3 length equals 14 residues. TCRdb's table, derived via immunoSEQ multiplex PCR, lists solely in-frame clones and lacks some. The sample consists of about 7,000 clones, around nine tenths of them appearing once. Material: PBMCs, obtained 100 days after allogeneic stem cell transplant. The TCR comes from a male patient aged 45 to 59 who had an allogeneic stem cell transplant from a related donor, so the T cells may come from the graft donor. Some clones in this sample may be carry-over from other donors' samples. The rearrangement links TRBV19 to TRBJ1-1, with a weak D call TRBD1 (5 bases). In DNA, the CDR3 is TGTGCCAGTATATTGGGGGTTGGATCCACTGAAGCTTTCTTT. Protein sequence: CASILGVGSTEAFF.